The present entry profiles one TCR beta chain with its context. Its antigen remains unidentified. Trimming took 8 bases from V and 9 from J, leaving 17 bases between them. Per the germline V gene, CDR1 is GTSNPN and CDR2 is SVGIG (reference sequence). The CDR3 length is 13 residues. The data stem from a study of T cell responses to AZD1222 COVID-19 vaccine. Study outcomes and limitations: Only 6 or 7 AZD1222 recipients tested seropositive at baseline. Nearly half of the spike-specific TCRs reportedly recognize variant regions that carry no mutations. Spike-specific TCR breadth and depth grew following two AZD1222 doses. CD4 TCRs covered the whole spike, strongest at regions 160-218 and 743-854.

Assay used: immunoSEQ multiplex PCR; TCRdb lists only in-frame clones, some missing. The table includes 90,000 to 120,000 clones, around 93% detected once. The receptor's source is an adult who received the AZD1222 COVID-19 vaccine. Material: peripheral blood, obtained 28 days after the second AZD1222 dose. This sequence joins TRBV30 and TRBJ1-6; possible D gene TRBD1, 5 bases. The CDR3 protein is CASRRGPGSPLHF. In DNA form, the CDR3 reads TGTGCCAGTCGGCGGGGACCCGGTTCACCCCTCCACTTT.